This passage covers 3 T cell receptor beta chains from one sample sequenced in a study of monozygotic twins with inflammatory bowel disease. TCRdb reprocessed the 5' RACE reads; each CDR3 protein has one entry and no DNA is given. Its table records 170,000 or so distinct CDR3 sequences. The sequencing sample was made of blood. Receptors were obtained from a human donor with ulcerative colitis or Crohn's disease, or a healthy co-twin of an affected twin (not recorded which).

This chain joins TRBV28 and TRBJ1-2. The length of the CDR3 is 14 residues. Germline CDR1 and CDR2: MDHEN and SYDVKM. The CDR3 reads CASSPATSDYGYTF.

The V call is TRBV5-5, the J call TRBJ2-7; TCRdb reports TRBD1, a call that lacks DNA to check it against. The CDR3 is 16 residues long. From germline, CDR1 is SGHKS and CDR2 YYEKEE (reference sequence). The chain's CDR3 is CASSRGRDASSYEQYF.

The chain has TRBV20-1 and TRBJ2-3; TCRdb's D gene call, TRBD2, goes unchecked for lack of DNA. Germline V gene lookup returns CDR1 DFQATT and CDR2 SNEGSKA (reference sequence). CDR3 length equals 15 residues. CDR3 sequence reads: CSARRTSPERDTQYF.